This TCR beta chain is from a study of OX40 agonist ivuxolimab in advanced cancers. At the level of the study: Anti-PD-1, anti-PD-L1 or anti-CTLA-4 therapy given earlier was allowed, and roughly 40% had some.

Profiling relied on immunoSEQ multiplex PCR, and the TCRdb table lists in-frame clones only, not all of them. Of 60,000 to 75,000 clones detected, around 88% appear once; the ten largest clones hold approximately 0.92%. The germline CDR1 and CDR2 sequences are SGHRS and YFSETQ. The CDR3 loop spans 15 amino acids. The ends lost 2 bases at V and 1 base at J; junction bases unmatched: 1. The sequenced sample was CD4+ or CD8+ T cells sorted from blood, obtained in a trial of the OX40 agonist ivuxolimab. This sequence originates from an adult with an advanced solid tumor such as melanoma, head and neck, liver or kidney cancer. The rearrangement joins TRBV5-1 to TRBJ2-5; 11 positions agree with TRBD2. CDR3 amino acids: CASSLLAGVQETQYF. The DNA for the CDR3 is TGCGCCAGCAGCTTACTAGCGGGGGTCCAAGAGACCCAGTACTTC. Complete variable domain (other parts from reference TRBV5-1 and TRBJ2-5): KAGVTQTPRYLIKTRGQQVTLSCSPISGHRSVSWYQQTPGQGLQFLFEYFSETQRNKGNFPGRFSGRQFSNSRSEMNVSTLELGDSALYLCASSLLAGVQETQYFGPGTRLLVL.